This T cell receptor (beta chain) appears in the sequencing data of a study of low-dose radiotherapy and immunotherapy resistance in tumors (dated by TCRdb to between 2022 and 2023). Context from the whole study: In Cohort 1, 0.5 Gy per fraction was delivered every 2 weeks, and a total PTV dose of 6.5 Gy was prescribed. Cohort 2 received 1 Gy per fraction every two weeks, with a total of 13 Gy over 26 weeks. Patients took aspirin 300 mg orally once daily for four cycles, starting on cycle 1 day 1. Cyclophosphamide 200 mg/m2 was given intravenously every two weeks, one day before each radiation and immunotherapy administration. No randomization into treatment groups was done for the people taking part in the trial. Nivolumab was administered intravenously as a 240 mg flat dose every two weeks, and ipilimumab was administered intravenously at 1 mg/kg every six weeks. Eight patients were included in the translational analysis, namely three from the first dose cohort plus the first five from the second dose cohort.

Sequencing was carried out with an Illumina HiSeq 2500. To make first-strand cDNA, Superscript III was used along with a set of TRAV- and TRBV-specific primers so that both the TCRalpha and TCRbeta chains were covered. A roughly 18-cycle PCR with Phusion amplified the TCRs, pairing a constant-region primer with the adapter that was attached to the V primers. The isolated mRNA was amplified using the MessageAmp II aRNA Amplification Kit, with in vitro transcription performed for about 15 hours at 37 degrees C. The Dynabeads mRNA DIRECT Purification Kit was used to isolate mRNA for TCR sequencing. Indexed Illumina adapters were added in a second approximately 25-cycle Phusion PCR, and the resulting products were purified with AMPure XP beads. On the study's bioinformatics: Using custom Perl scripts, TCR sequences that encoded the same protein were pooled, out-of-frame sequences were dropped, and the abundance of each clonotype was calculated. TCR sequences supported by only a single read were excluded from analysis. The metrics used to describe the repertoires included Shannon entropy, Gini index, clonality, richness, and the frequency of TCRs shared between repertoires. Through fastp at Q25 and MiXCR, TCRdb rebuilt clones from the public reads, retaining in-frame beta chains. Here each entry gathers all rows of one CDR3 protein and keeps the most common genes and DNA. The V and J calls were determined by TCRdb, not by the authors. For this sample there are roughly 32,000 distinct CDR3 sequences; approximately 54% appear just once. The ten top clones hold approximately 6% of the sample.

The germline ends are 14 bases apart after V is trimmed by 5 bases and J by 1 base. The CDR3 holds 15 amino acids from the cysteine to the phenylalanine. The kept DNA is CDR3 alone, 45 bases in frame from the first base. CDR1 and CDR2 are read off the germline V gene as SGHAT and FQNNGV. A remark on this clonotype: There is no known antigen for this receptor. Nothing much larger sits one base from this clone, and base qualities are not available.

The sample's time point label, in plain terms: after trial treatment. The treatment or condition label here, explained by the study, means: LDRT plus nivolumab, ipilimumab, low-dose cyclophosphamide and aspirin (RACIN trial). The donors took part in RACIN, a single-arm, phase I, dose-escalation trial that combined nivolumab, ipilimumab, aspirin, low-dose cyclophosphamide and low-dose radiotherapy. Patients were eligible if they had advanced solid tumors that were TIL-negative. The source was PBMCs, collected after low-dose radiotherapy plus immunotherapy. The TCR originated in a male donor with gallbladder cancer. The sequence links TRBV11-2 to TRBJ1-1, with no D gene named confidently. The CDR3 region: CASSPRARRNTEAFF. The nucleotide sequence is TGTGCCAGCAGCCCTAGGGCCCGGAGGAACACTGAAGCTTTCTTT.